This T cell receptor (beta chain) was observed in a study of identical twins. TCRdb re-called the 5' RACE reads with MiXCR, one entry per CDR3 protein. Of about 460,000 distinct CDR3 sequences listed, 11% to 15% are singletons. Deletions cut 4 bases from V and 1 base from J, with 13 bases between. CDR3 length: 15 residues. CDR1 and CDR2 (germline): MNHEY, SVGAGI. At least ten counts were recorded for this clonotype. This sample was shared with a second study, whose subject was yellow fever vaccine responses in identical twins. That source adds: Reportedly, twins' vaccine T cell responses looked partly convergent and partly personalized.

The J gene is TRBJ1-1, the V gene TRBV6-5; no definite D call. This TCR derives from a woman younger than 30 in good health. Sequenced material: CD4+ T cells sorted from blood. The CDR3 is CASSSPWETNTEAFF. The CDR3 DNA follows: TGTGCCAGCAGTTCCCCGTGGGAGACGAACACTGAAGCTTTCTTT.